These T cell receptor beta chains were read from a single sample in a study of blood T cells in healthy people across ages. MiXCR was run by TCRdb on the 5' RACE reads, yielding one entry per CDR3 protein. The repertoire holds 800,000 to 950,000 distinct CDR3 sequences, with around 34% as singletons. Sequenced sample: blood. These receptor sequences come from a man in his late teens or twenties in good health. CDR3s include the opening cysteine and the closing phenylalanine or tryptophan. The D gene is left open where the match is weak. Part of the rows lack a size; the others show once, few, many or a class for expanded clones.

D gene	CDR3 length	clone size	V gene	J gene	CDR3 DNA	CDR3 protein
TRBD1	13	NA	TRBV4-3	TRBJ1-1	TGCGCCAGCAGCCAAGAAAGGGGGCCTGAAGCTTTCTTT	CASSQERGPEAFF
NA	15	NA	TRBV5-6	TRBJ2-7	TGTGCCAGCAGGTTAAGGGGGGACACCACCTACGAGCAGTACTTC	CASRLRGDTTYEQYF
TRBD1	14	many	TRBV5-5	TRBJ2-7	TGTGCCAGCAGCGCTGGACAGGCCTCCTACGAGCAGTACTTC	CASSAGQASYEQYF
NA	16	few	TRBV6-5	TRBJ1-1	TGTGCCAGCAGTTACTCTAAGGCGAACATGAACACTGAAGCTTTCTTT	CASSYSKANMNTEAFF
TRBD1	15	once	TRBV4-2	TRBJ1-2	TGTGCCAGCAGAGTCACAGGGGCACTTGCGACTGGCTACACCTTC	CASRVTGALATGYTF
NA	14	NA	TRBV12-3/TRBV12-4	TRBJ2-7	TGTGCCAGCAGTTTTAGGGACAACCAAGAGACCCTGTACTTC	CASSFRDNQETLYF
NA	15	NA	TRBV30	TRBJ1-5	TGTGCCTGGTCCTCCGGGCTGATAAGCAATCAGCCCCAGCATTTT	CAWSSGLISNQPQHF
NA	12	few	TRBV14	TRBJ2-1	TGTGCCAGCAGCCAAGTCGCCCATGAGCAGTTCTTC	CASSQVAHEQFF
NA	15	NA	TRBV12-3/TRBV12-4	TRBJ1-2	TGTGCCGGCAGTTTGAGAACAGCCGCTAACTATGGCTACACCTTC	CAGSLRTAANYGYTF
TRBD1	14	few	TRBV5-1	TRBJ2-5	TGCGCCAGCAGCGGTGGGACAGGGCGAGAGACCCAGTACTTC	CASSGGTGRETQYF
NA	14	NA	TRBV12-3/TRBV12-4	TRBJ1-4	TGTGCCAGCAGGGGGACGCCGCCGAATGAAAAACTGTTTTTT	CASRGTPPNEKLFF
TRBD1	14	NA	TRBV5-1	TRBJ2-5	TGCGCCAGCAGCGCGAGGACAGGTGAAGAGACCCAGTACTTC	CASSARTGEETQYF
NA	17	few	TRBV4-1	TRBJ2-4	TGCGCCAGCAGCCAAGCGTCTGGTTTCGGAGCCAAAAACATTCAGTACTTC	CASSQASGFGAKNIQYF
TRBD2	14	few	TRBV19	TRBJ2-1	TGTGCCAGTAGAGGAACTAGCGGGGAGAATGAGCAGTTCTTC	CASRGTSGENEQFF
TRBD1	10	NA	TRBV6-2/TRBV6-3	TRBJ2-5	TGTGCCAGCAGTGACAGGGATAAGTACTTC	CASSDRDKYF
NA	13	few	TRBV15	TRBJ2-1	TGTGCCACCAGCAGAGATCCCGGCGATGAGCAGTTCTTC	CATSRDPGDEQFF
NA	13	NA	TRBV4-1	TRBJ2-5	TGCGCCAGCAGCCAAGTCACGGTTAGTGAGCAGTACTTC	CASSQVTVSEQYF
NA	15	NA	TRBV7-8	TRBJ2-7	TGTGCCAGCAGCTTAGCCCCGGACTACGAATTCGGGCAGTACTTC	CASSLAPDYEFGQYF
NA	13	NA	TRBV12-5	TRBJ2-7	TGTGCTAGTGGGCCTAGCACCGCCGTCGAGCAGTACTTC	CASGPSTAVEQYF
TRBD1	14	few	TRBV29-1	TRBJ2-2	TGCAGCGTCCGGGACAGGACGAACACCGGGGAGCTGTTTTTT	CSVRDRTNTGELFF
NA	15	NA	TRBV6-6	TRBJ1-5	TGTGCCAGCAGTTACACCGTTGGGGAGAATCAGCCCCAGCATTTT	CASSYTVGENQPQHF
NA	14	NA	TRBV12-3/TRBV12-4	TRBJ2-3	TGTGCCAGCAACCTGGCGGGGTTAGGAGATACGCAGTATTTT	CASNLAGLGDTQYF
NA	13	NA	TRBV12-3/TRBV12-4	TRBJ1-1	TGTGCCAGCAACAACAGGGAAAACACTGAAGCTTTCTTT	CASNNRENTEAFF
NA	15	few	TRBV5-1	TRBJ2-3	TGCGCCAGCAGCTTGGTTGCAGGGCGGGCAGATACGCAGTATTTT	CASSLVAGRADTQYF
TRBD1	19	NA	TRBV9	TRBJ2-1	TGTGCCAGCAGCGTAGTAGGGACAGGGACTACGAAATCTGTCAATGAGCAGTTCTTC	CASSVVGTGTTKSVNEQFF
TRBD1	15	once	TRBV5-1	TRBJ2-3	TGCGCCAGCCGAGACGGACAGGTTAGCACAGATACGCAGTATTTT	CASRDGQVSTDTQYF
NA	12	few	TRBV4-2	TRBJ1-1	TGTGCCAGCAGCCAATTTGGCACTGAAGCTTTCTTT	CASSQFGTEAFF
NA	13	few	TRBV12-3/TRBV12-4	TRBJ2-7	TGTGCCAGCACTCGGGACGGCCTCTACGAGCAGTACTTC	CASTRDGLYEQYF
TRBD1	15	few	TRBV12-3/TRBV12-4	TRBJ1-2	TGTGCCAGCAGTTTAGCGGGACAGATTAACTATGGCTACACCTTC	CASSLAGQINYGYTF
NA	10	many	TRBV20-1	TRBJ2-3	TGCAGTGTTTTCACAGATACGCAGTATTTT	CSVFTDTQYF
NA	14	few	TRBV5-6	TRBJ1-2	TGTGCCAGCAGCACGGGACGGAAAGACTATGGCTACACCTTC	CASSTGRKDYGYTF
NA	15	few	TRBV5-1	TRBJ1-1	TGCGCCAGCAGCTTTGGGGCGGGTTTGGACACTGAAGCTTTCTTT	CASSFGAGLDTEAFF
NA	12	few	TRBV20-1	TRBJ1-4	TGCAGTGCTAGAGACGAAGATGAAAAACTGTTTTTT	CSARDEDEKLFF
NA	16	NA	TRBV7-8	TRBJ2-4	TGTGCCAGCAGCTTCGGAGTGGGACTAGCCAAAAACATTCAGTACTTC	CASSFGVGLAKNIQYF
TRBD2	16	many	TRBV5-5	TRBJ2-3	TGTGCCAGCAGCTTGCCTAGCGGTAAACCCACAGATACGCAGTATTTT	CASSLPSGKPTDTQYF
NA	13	NA	TRBV27	TRBJ2-1	TGTGCCAGTGACGGGACGCTCTACCGAGAGCAGTTCTTC	CASDGTLYREQFF
TRBD1	15	NA	TRBV6-2/TRBV6-3	TRBJ2-7	TGTGCCAGCAGCCTCCCACAGGGGGTGAACTACGAGCAGTACTTC	CASSLPQGVNYEQYF
NA	13	NA	TRBV7-2	TRBJ1-2	TGTGGCAGCAGCAACACCGGGGACTATGGCTACACCTTC	CGSSNTGDYGYTF
NA	16	NA	TRBV2	TRBJ1-5	TGTGCCAGCAGTGAAGAGGTTTGGGTAGGGAATCAGCCCCAGCATTTT	CASSEEVWVGNQPQHF
NA	17	few	TRBV12-3/TRBV12-4	TRBJ1-1	TGTGCCAGCAGTACATACCAGGGTTTCGATGTGGACACTGAAGCTTTCTTT	CASSTYQGFDVDTEAFF
NA	12	many	TRBV20-1	TRBJ1-2	TGCAGTGCTAGCCCCGGGCCCTATGGCTACACCTTC	CSASPGPYGYTF
NA	12	NA	TRBV5-6	TRBJ2-3	TGTGCCAGCAGCATAGCAGTAGATACGCAGTATTTT	CASSIAVDTQYF